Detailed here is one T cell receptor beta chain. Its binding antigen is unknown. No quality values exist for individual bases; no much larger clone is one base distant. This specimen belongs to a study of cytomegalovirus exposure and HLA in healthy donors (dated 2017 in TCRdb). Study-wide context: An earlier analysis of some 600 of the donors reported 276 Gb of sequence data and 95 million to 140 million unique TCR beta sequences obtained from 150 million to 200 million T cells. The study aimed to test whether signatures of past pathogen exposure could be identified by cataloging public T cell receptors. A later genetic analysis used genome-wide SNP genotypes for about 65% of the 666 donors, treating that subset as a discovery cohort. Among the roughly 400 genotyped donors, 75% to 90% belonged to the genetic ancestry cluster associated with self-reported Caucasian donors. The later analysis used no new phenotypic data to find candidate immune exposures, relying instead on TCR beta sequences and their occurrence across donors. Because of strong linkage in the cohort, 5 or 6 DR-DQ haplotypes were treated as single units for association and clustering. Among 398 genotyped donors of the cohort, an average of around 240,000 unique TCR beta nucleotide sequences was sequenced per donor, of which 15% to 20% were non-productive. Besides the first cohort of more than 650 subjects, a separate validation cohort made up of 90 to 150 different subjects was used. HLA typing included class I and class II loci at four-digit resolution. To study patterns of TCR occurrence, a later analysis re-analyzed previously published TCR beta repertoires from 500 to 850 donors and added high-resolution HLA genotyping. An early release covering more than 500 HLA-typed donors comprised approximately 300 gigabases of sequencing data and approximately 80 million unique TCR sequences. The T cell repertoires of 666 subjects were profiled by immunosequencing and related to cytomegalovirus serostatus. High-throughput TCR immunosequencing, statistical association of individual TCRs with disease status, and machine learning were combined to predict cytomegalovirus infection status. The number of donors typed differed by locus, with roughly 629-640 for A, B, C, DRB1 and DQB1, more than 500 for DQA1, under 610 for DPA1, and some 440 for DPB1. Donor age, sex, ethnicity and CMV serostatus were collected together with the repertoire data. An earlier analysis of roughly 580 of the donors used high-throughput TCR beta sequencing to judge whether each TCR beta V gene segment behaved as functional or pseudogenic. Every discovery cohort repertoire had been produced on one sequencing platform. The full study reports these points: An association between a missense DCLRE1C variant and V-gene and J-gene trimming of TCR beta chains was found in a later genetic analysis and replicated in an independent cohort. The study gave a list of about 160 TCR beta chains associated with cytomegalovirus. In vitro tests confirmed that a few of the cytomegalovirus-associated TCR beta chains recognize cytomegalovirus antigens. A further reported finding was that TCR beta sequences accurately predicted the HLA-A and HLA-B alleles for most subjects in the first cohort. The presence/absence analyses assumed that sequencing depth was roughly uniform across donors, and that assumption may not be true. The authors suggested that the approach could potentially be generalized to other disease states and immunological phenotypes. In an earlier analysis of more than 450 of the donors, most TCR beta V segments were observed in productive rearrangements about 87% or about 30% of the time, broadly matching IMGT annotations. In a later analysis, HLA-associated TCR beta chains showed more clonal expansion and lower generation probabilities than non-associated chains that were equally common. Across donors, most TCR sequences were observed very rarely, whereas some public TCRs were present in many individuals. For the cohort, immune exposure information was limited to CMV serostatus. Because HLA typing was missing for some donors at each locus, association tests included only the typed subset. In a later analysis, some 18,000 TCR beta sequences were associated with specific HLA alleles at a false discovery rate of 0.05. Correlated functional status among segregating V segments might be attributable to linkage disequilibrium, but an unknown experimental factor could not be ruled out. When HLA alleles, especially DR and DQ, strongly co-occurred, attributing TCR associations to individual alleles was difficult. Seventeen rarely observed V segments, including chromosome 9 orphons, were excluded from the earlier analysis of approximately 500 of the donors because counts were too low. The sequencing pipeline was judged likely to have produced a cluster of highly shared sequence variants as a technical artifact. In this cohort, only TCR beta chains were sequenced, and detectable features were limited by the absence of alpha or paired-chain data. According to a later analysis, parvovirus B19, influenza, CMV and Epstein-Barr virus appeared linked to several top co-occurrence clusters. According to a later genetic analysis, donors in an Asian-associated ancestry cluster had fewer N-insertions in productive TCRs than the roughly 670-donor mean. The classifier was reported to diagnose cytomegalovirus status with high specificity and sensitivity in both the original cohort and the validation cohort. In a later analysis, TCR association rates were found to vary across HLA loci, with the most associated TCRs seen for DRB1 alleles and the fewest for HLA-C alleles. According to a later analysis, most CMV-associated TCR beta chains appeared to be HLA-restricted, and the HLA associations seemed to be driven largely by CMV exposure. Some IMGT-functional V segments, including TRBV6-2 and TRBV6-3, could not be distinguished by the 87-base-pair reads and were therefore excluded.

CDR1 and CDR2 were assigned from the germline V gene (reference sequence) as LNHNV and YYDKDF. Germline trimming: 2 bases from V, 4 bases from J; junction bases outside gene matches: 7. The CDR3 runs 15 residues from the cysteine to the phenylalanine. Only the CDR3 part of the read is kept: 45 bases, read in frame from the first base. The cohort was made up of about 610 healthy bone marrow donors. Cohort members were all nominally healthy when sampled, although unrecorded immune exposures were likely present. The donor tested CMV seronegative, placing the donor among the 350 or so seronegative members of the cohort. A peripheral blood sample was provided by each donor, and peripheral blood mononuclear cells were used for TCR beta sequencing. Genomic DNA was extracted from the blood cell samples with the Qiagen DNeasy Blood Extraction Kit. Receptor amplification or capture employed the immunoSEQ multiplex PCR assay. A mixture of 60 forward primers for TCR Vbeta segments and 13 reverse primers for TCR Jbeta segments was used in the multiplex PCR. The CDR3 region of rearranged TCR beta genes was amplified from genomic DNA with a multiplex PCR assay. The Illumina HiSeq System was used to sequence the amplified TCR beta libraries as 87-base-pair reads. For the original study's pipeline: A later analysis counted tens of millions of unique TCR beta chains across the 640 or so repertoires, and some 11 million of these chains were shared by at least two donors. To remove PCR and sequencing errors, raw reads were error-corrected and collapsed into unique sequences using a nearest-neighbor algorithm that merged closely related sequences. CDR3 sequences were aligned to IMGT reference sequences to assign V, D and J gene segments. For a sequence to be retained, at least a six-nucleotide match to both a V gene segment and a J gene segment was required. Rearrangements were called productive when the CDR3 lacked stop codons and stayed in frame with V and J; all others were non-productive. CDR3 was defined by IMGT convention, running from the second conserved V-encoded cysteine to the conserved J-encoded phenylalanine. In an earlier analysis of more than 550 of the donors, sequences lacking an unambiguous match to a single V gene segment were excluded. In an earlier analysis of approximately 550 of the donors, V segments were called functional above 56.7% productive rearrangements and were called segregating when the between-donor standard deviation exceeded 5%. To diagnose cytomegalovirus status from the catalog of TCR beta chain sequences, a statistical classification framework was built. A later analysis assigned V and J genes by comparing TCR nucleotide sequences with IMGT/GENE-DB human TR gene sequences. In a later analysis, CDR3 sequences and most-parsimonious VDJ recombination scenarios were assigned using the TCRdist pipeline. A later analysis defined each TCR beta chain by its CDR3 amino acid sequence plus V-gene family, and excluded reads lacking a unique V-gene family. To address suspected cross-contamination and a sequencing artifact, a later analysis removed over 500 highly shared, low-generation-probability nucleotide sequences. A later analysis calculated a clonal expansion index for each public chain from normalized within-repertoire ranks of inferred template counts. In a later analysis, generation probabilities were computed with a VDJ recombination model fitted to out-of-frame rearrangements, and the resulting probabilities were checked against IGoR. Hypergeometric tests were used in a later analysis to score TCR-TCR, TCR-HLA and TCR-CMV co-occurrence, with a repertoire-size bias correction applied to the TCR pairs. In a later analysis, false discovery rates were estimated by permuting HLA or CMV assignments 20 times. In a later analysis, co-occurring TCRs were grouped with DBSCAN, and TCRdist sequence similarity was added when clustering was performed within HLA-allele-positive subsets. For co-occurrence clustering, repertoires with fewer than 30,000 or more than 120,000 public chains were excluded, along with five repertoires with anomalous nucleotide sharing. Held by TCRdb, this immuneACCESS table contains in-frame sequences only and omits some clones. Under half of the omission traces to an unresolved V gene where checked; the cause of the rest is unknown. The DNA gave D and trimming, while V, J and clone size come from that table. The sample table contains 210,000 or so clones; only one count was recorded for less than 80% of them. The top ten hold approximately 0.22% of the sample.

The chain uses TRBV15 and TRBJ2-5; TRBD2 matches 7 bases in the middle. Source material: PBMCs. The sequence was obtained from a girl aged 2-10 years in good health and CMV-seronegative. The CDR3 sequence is CATSRQPGGGETQYF. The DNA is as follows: TGTGCCACCAGCAGACAACCGGGAGGAGGAGAGACCCAGTACTTC.